These T cell receptor beta chains were read from a single sample in a study of T cells in Graves' hyperthyroidism and ophthalmopathy. TCRdb fed the multiplex PCR reads into MiXCR, producing one record per CDR3 protein. The data contain over 450,000 distinct CDR3 sequences, approximately 17% of them singletons. Material for sequencing was blood. These receptors came from a woman aged 18-29 years with Graves' ophthalmopathy. The CDR3 runs from the conserved cysteine through the conserved F or W. A D gene is named only where the DNA matches it firmly. Expanded clones are given a class, and other clones once, few, many or no size at all.

size: NA; D: TRBD1; J: TRBJ2-7; V: TRBV6-1; length: 14; CDR3: CASSPDRAGYEQYF; DNA: TGTGCCAGCAGCCCGGACAGGGCTGGCTACGAGCAGTACTTC
size: many; D: TRBD1; J: TRBJ1-2; V: TRBV28; length: 13; CDR3: CASSRDRRYGYTF; DNA: TGTGCCAGCAGTCGGGACAGGCGATATGGCTACACCTTC
size: many; D: TRBD2; J: TRBJ2-1; V: TRBV12-3/TRBV12-4; length: 15; CDR3: CASSRTSGEYNEQFF; DNA: TGTGCCAGCAGTCGGACTAGCGGAGAGTACAATGAGCAGTTCTTC
size: many; D: TRBD1; J: TRBJ1-6; V: TRBV20-1; length: 13; CDR3: CSARGQGNSPLHF; DNA: TGCAGTGCTAGGGGACAGGGGAATTCACCCCTCCACTTT
size: many; D: NA; J: TRBJ2-7; V: TRBV5-1; length: 14; CDR3: CATRETGTTYEQYF; DNA: TGCGCCACCCGGGAGACAGGTACCACCTACGAGCAGTACTTC
size: NA; D: NA; J: TRBJ1-2; V: TRBV24-1; length: 13; CDR3: CATSVGNNYGYTF; DNA: TGTGCCACCAGTGTGGGCAATAACTATGGCTACACCTTC
size: NA; D: NA; J: TRBJ2-1; V: TRBV28; length: 13; CDR3: CASSRRATSEQFF; DNA: TGTGCCAGCAGCCGCAGGGCGACTAGTGAGCAGTTCTTC
size: few; D: NA; J: TRBJ1-5; V: TRBV5-6; length: 15; CDR3: CASSYSQMGNQPQHF; DNA: TGTGCCAGCAGCTACAGTCAAATGGGCAATCAGCCCCAGCATTTT
size: NA; D: NA; J: TRBJ1-1; V: TRBV28; length: 13; CDR3: CASSWGGQTEAFF; DNA: TGTGCCAGCTCCTGGGGGGGCCAAACTGAAGCTTTCTTT
size: many; D: TRBD1; J: TRBJ2-3; V: TRBV18; length: 13; CDR3: CASSPRGQDTQYF; DNA: TGTGCCAGCTCCCCGAGGGGGCAGGATACGCAGTATTTT